This T cell receptor (beta chain) comes out of a study of blood T cell repertoires in COVID-19. Study as a whole: Whether acute or convalescent, the COVID-19 samples came from the United States, Italy and Spain. Nucleic acid was either cDNA or gDNA, and it came from T cells, B-cell-depleted T cells, or PBMCs.

In the authors' workflow: For nucleated cells, counts were estimated from reference gene primer amplification. Using immunoSEQ multiplex PCR, the repertoire was profiled, and TCRdb retains in-frame clones only, with some absent. That table furnishes V, J and clone size, whereas the DNA furnished D and trimming. The profile shows approximately 180,000 clones, approximately 83% of them singletons. The CDR3 contains 15 residues. The J segment lost 8 bases and the V segment lost 3 bases, leaving 10 bases of the junction unmatched. CDR1 is MDHEN, CDR2 SYDVKM, per germline. The rearrangement uses TRBV28 and TRBJ2-1; TRBD2 matches 7 bases. This receptor was identified in a man aged 55-75 years with acute or convalescent COVID-19. Sequences were obtained from peripheral blood. DNA of the CDR3: TGTGCCAGCAGTTTGTCTGTGACTAGCTCACATGAGCAGTTCTTC. Translating gives CASSLSVTSSHEQFF.